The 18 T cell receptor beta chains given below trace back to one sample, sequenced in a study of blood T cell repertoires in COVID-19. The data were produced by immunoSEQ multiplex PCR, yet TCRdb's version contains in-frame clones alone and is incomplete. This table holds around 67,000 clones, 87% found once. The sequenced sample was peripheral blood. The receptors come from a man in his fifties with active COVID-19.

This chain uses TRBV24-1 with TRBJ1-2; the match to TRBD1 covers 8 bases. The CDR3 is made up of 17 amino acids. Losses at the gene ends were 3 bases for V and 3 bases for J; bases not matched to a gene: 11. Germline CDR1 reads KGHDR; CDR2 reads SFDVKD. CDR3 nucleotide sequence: TGTGCCACCAGTGATATAGACCCGACAGGGGAGGACTATGGCTACACCTTC. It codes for CATSDIDPTGEDYGYTF.

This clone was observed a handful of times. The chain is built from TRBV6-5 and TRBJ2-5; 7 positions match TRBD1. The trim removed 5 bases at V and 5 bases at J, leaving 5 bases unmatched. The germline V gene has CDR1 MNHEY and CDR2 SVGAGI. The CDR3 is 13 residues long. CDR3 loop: CASSRDSVETQYF. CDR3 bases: TGTGCCAGCAGTCGGGACAGCGTGGAGACCCAGTACTTC.

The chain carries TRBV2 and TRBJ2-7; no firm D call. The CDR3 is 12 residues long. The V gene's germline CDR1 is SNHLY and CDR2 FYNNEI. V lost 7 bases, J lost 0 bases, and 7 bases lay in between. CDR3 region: CASMASSYEQYF. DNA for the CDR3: TGTGCCAGCATGGCCAGCTCCTACGAGCAGTACTTC.

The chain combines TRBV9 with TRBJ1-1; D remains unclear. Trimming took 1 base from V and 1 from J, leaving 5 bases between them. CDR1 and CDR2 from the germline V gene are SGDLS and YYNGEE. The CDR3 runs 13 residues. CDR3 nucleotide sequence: TGTGCCAGCAGCGTACTCCGGAACACTGAAGCTTTCTTT. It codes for CASSVLRNTEAFF.

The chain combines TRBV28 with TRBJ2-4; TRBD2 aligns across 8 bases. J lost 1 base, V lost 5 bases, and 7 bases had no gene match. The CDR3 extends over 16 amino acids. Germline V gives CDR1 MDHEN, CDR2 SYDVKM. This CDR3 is CASSPPRGGAKNIQYF. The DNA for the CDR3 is TGTGCCAGCAGTCCTCCCCGGGGGGGGGCCAAAAACATTCAGTACTTC.

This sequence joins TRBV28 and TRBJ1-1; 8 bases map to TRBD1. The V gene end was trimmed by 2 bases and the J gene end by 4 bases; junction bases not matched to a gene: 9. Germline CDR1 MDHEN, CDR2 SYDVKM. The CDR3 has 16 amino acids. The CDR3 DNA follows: TGTGCCAGCAGTTTAGAGGCAGGGGGCGGGGGCACTGAAGCTTTCTTT. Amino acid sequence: CASSLEAGGGGTEAFF. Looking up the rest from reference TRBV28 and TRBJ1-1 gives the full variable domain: DVKVTQSSRYLVKRTGEKVFLECVQDMDHENMFWYRQDPGLGLRLIYFSYDVKMKEKGDIPEGYSVSREKKERFSLILESASTNQTSMYLCASSLEAGGGGTEAFFGQGTRLTVV.

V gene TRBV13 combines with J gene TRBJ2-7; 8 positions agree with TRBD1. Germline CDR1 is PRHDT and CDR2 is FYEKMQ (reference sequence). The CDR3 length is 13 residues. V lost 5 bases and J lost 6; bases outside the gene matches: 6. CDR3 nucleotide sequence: TGTGCCAGCAGCCTAAGGACAGGGACCGAGCAGTACTTC. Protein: CASSLRTGTEQYF.

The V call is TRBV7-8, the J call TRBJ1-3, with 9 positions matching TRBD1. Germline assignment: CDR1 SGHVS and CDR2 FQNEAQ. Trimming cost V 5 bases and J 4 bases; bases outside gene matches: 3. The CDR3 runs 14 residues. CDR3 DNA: TGTGCCAGCAGCGCCGGACAGGGGGGAAACACCATATATTTT. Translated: CASSAGQGGNTIYF.

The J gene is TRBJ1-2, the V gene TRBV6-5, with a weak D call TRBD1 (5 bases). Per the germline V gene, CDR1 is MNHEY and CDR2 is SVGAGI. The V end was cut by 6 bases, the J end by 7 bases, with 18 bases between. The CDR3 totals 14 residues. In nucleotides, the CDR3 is TGTGCCAGCAGCTGGGGGGGGAGGATGGGTGGCTACACCTTC. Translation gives CASSWGGRMGGYTF.

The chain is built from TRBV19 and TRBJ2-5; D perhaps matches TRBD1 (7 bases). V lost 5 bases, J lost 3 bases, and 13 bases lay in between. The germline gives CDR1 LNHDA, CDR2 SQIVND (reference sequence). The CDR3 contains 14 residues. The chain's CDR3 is CASSVQGGKETQYF. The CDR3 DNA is TGTGCCAGTAGTGTGCAGGGGGGAAAAGAGACCCAGTACTTC.

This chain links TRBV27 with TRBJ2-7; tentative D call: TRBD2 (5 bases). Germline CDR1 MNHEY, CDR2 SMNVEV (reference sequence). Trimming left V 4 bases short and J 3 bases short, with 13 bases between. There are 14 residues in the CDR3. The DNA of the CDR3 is TGTGCCAGCAGTTCAGACGGAGGATTCTACGAGCAGTACTTC. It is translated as CASSSDGGFYEQYF.

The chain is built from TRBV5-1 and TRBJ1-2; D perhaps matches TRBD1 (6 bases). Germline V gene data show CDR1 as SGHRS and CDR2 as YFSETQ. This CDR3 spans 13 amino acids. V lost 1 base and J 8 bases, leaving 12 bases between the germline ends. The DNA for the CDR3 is TGCGCCAGCAGCTTGCAGGGGTCGTGGGGCTACACCTTC. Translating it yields CASSLQGSWGYTF.

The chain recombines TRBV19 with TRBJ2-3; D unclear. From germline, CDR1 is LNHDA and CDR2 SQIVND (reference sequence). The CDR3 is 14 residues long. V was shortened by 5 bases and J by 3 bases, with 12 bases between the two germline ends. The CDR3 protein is CASSLWLGTDTQYF. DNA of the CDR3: TGTGCCAGTAGTTTGTGGCTAGGTACAGATACGCAGTATTTT. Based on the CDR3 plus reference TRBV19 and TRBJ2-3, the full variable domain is DGGITQSPKYLFRKEGQNVTLSCEQNLNHDAMYWYRQDPGQGLRLIYYSQIVNDFQKGDIAEGYSVSREKKESFPLTVTSAQKNPTAFYLCASSLWLGTDTQYFGPGTRLTVL.

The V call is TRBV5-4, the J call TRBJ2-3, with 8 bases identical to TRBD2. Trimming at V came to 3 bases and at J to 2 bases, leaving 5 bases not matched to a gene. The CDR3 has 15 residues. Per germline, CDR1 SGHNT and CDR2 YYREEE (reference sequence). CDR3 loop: CASSWDSGITDTQYF. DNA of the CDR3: TGTGCCAGCAGCTGGGATAGCGGGATCACAGATACGCAGTATTTT.

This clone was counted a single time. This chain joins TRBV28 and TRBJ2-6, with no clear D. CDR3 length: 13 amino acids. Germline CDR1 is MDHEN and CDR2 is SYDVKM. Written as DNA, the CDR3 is TGTGCTAGTAGAAGATCTGGGGCCAACGTCCTGACTTTC. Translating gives CASRRSGANVLTF.

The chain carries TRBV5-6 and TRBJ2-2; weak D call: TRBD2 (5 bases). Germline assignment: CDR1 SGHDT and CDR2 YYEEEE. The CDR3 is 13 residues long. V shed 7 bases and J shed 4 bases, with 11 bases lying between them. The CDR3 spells CASWQEVTGELFF. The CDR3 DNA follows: TGTGCCAGCTGGCAGGAGGTCACCGGGGAGCTGTTTTTT.

The CDR3 region has the DNA TGTGCCAGCAGCTCAAGCGGGAGAAACCCCTACGAGCAGTACTTC. It specifies CASSSSGRNPYEQYF. This chain joins TRBV3-1 (or the pseudogene TRBV3-2) and TRBJ2-7; 8 positions match TRBD2. With V trimmed by 5 bases and J by 2 bases, 8 bases remained unmatched. In germline, CDR1 is LGHDT, CDR2 YNNKEL (reference sequence). This CDR3 spans 15 amino acids.

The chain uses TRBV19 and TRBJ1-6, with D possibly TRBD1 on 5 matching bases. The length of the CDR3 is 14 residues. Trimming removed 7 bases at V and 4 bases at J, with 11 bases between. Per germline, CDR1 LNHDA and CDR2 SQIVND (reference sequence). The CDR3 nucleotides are TGTGCCAGTAAGGAAGGGGATTATAATTCACCCCTCCACTTT. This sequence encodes CASKEGDYNSPLHF. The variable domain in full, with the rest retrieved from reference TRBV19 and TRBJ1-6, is DGGITQSPKYLFRKEGQNVTLSCEQNLNHDAMYWYRQDPGQGLRLIYYSQIVNDFQKGDIAEGYSVSREKKESFPLTVTSAQKNPTAFYLCASKEGDYNSPLHFGNGTRLTVT.